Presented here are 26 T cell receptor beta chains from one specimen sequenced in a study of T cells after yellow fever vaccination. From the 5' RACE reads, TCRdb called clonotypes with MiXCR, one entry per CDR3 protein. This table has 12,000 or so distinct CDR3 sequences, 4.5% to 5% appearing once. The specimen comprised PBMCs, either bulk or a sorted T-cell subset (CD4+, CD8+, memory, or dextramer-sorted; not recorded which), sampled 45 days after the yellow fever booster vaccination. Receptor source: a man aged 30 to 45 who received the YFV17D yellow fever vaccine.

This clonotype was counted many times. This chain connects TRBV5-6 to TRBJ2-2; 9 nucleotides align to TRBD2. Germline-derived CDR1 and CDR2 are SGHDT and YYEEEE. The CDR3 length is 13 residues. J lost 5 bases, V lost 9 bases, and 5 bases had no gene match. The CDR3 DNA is TGTGCCACTCGGACTAGCGAAACCGGGGAGCTGTTTTTT. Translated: CATRTSETGELFF.

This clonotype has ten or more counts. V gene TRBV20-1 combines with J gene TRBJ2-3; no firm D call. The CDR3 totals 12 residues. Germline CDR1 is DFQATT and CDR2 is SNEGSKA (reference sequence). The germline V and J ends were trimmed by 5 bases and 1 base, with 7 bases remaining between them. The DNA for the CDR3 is TGCAGTGCTCTTCGGGGCACAGATACGCAGTATTTT. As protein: CSALRGTDTQYF.

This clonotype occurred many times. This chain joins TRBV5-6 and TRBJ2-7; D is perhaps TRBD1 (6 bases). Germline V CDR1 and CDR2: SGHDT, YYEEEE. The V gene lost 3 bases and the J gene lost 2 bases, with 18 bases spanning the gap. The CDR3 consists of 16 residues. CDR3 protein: CASSWDPDRRPYEQYF. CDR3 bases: TGTGCCAGCAGCTGGGACCCAGACAGGCGACCCTACGAGCAGTACTTC.

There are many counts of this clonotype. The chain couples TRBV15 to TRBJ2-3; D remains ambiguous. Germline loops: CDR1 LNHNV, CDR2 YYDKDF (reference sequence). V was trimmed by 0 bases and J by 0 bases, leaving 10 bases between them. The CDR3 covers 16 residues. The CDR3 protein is CATSRDFPRSTDTQYF. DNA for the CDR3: TGTGCCACCAGCAGAGATTTTCCGCGGAGCACAGATACGCAGTATTTT.

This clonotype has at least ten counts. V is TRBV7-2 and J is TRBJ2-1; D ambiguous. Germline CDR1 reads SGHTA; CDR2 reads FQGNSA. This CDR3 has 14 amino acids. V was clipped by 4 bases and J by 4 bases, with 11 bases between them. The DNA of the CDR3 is TGTGCCAGCAGCTCCTATGAGCGTTACAATGAGCAGTTCTTC. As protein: CASSSYERYNEQFF.

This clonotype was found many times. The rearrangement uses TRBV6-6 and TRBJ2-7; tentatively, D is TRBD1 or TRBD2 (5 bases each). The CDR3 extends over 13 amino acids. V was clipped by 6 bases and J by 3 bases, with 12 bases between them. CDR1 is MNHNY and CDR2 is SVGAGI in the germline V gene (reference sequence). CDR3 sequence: CASRPGTDYEQYF. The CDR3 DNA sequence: TGTGCCAGCAGACCCGGGACGGACTACGAGCAGTACTTC.

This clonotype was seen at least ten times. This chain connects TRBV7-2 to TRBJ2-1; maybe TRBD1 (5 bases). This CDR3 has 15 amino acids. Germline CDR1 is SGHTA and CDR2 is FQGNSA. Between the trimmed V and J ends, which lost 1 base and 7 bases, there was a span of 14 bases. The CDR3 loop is CASSLEVARVNEQFF. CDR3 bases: TGTGCCAGCAGCTTAGAGGTAGCCAGGGTAAATGAGCAGTTCTTC.

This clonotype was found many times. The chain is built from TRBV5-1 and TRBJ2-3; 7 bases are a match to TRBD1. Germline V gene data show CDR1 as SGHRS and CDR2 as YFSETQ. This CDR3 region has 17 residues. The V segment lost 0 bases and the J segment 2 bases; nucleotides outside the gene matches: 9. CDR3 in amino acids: CASSLGTGSLVTDTQYF. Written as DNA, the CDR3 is TGCGCCAGCAGCTTGGGGACAGGATCTCTCGTCACAGATACGCAGTATTTT.

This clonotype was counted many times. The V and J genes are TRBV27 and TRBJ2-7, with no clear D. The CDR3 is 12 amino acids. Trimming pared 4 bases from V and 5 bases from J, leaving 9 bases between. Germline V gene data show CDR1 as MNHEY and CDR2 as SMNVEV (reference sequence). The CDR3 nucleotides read TGTGCCAGCAGTTCCCAGTGGAACGAGCAGTACTTC. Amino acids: CASSSQWNEQYF.

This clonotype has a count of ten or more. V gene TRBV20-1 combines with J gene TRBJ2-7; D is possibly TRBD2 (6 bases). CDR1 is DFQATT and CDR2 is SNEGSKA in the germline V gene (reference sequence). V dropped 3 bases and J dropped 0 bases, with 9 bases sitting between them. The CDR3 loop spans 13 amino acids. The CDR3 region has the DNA TGCAGTGCTAGGGACTATTACTCCTACGAGCAGTACTTC. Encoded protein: CSARDYYSYEQYF.

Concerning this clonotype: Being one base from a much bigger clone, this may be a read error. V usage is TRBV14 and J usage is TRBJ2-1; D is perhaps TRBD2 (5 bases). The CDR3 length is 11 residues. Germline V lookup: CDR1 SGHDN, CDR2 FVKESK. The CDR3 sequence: CATSLLDEQFF. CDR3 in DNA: TGTGCCACCAGCCTACTAGATGAGCAGTTCTTC. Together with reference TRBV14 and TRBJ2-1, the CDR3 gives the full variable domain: EAGVTQFPSHSVIEKGQTVTLRCDPISGHDNLYWYRRVMGKEIKFLLHFVKESKQDESGMPNNRFLAERTGGTYSTLKVQPAELEDSGVYFCATSLLDEQFFGPGTRLTVL.

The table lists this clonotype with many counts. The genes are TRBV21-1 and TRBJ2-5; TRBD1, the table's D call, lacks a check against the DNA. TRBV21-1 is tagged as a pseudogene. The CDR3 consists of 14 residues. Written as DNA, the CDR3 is TGTGCCAGCAGCAAAGGGGACAGGGTGAAGACCCAGTACTTC. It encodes CASSKGDRVKTQYF.

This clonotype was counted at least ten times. CDR3 residues: CAISESASPLNIQYF. The CDR3 bases are TGTGCCATCAGTGAGTCTGCTAGCCCGCTAAACATTCAGTACTTC. The V gene is TRBV10-3, the J gene TRBJ2-4; possibly TRBD2 for D (5 bases). This CDR3 has 15 residues. Germline V gene sequence: CDR1 ENHRY, CDR2 SYGVKD. The ends were cut back, 0 bases at V and 6 bases at J, with 12 bases in the middle.

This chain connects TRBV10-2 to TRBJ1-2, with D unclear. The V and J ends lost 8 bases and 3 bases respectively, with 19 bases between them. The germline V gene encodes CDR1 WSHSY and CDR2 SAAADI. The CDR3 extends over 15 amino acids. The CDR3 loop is CASANPSAGDYGYTF. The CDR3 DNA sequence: TGCGCCAGCGCGAACCCCTCCGCGGGAGACTATGGCTACACCTTC.

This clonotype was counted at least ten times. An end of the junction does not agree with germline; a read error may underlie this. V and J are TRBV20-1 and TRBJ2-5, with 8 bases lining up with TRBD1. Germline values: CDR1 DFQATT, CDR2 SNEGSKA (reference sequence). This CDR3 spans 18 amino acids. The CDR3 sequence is CSASGGLRSAGSVFGALF. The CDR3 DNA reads TGCAGTGCGTCAGGGGGCTTACGGTCGGCGGGTTCTGTCTTCGGGGCGCTCTTC.

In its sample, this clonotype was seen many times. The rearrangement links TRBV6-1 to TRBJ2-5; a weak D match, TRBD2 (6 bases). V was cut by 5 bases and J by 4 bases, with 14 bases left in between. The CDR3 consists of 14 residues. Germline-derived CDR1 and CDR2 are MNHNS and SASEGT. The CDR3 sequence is CASSPSSVRETQYF. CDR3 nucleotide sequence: TGTGCCAGCAGTCCATCTAGCGTCCGAGAGACCCAGTACTTC.

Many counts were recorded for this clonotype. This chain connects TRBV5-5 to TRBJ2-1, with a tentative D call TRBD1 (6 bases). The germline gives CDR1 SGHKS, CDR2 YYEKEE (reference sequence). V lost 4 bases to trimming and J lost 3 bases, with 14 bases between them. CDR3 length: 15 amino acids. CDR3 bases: TGTGCCAGCAGCAACCTCGGACAGCTCTACAATGAGCAGTTCTTC. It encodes CASSNLGQLYNEQFF. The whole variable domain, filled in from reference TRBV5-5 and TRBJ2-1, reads DAGVTQSPTHLIKTRGQQVTLRCSPISGHKSVSWYQQVLGQGPQFIFQYYEKEERGRGNFPDRFSARQFPNYSSELNVNALLLGDSALYLCASSNLGQLYNEQFFGPGTRLTVL.

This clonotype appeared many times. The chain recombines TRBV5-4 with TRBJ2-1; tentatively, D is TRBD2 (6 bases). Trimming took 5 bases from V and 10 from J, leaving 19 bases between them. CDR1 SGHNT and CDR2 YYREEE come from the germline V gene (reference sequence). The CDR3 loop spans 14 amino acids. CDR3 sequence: CASRLGGTRREQFF. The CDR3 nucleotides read TGTGCCAGCAGACTGGGAGGAACACGACGGGAGCAGTTCTTC.

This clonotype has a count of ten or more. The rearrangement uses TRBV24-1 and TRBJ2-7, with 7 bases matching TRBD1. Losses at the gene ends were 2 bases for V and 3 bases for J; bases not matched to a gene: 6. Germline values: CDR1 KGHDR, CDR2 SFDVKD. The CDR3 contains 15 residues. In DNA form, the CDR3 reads TGTGCCACCAGTGATTCAAGGACAGGAGGCTACGAGCAGTACTTC. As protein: CATSDSRTGGYEQYF.

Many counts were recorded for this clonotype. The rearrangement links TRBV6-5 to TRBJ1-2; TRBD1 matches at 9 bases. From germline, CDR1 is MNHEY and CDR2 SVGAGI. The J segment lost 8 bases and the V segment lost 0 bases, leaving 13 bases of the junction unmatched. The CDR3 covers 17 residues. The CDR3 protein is CASSYSWTGVIHGGYTF. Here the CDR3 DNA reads TGTGCCAGCAGTTACTCTTGGACAGGGGTTATTCACGGGGGCTACACCTTC.

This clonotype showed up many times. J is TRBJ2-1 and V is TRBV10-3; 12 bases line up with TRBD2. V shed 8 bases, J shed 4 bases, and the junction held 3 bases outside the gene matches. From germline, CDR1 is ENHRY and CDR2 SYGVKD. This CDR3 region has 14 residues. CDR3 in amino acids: CAIQGLAGYNEQFF. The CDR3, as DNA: TGTGCCATCCAAGGACTAGCGGGGTACAATGAGCAGTTCTTC.

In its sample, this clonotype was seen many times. The CDR3 sequence: CASSLVGQGGIEQYF. As DNA, the CDR3 is TGTGCCAGCAGCTTAGTGGGACAGGGGGGGATCGAGCAGTACTTC. The chain employs TRBV7-2 and TRBJ2-7; 11 bases agree with TRBD1. Germline CDR1 and CDR2: SGHTA and FQGNSA. J was trimmed by 6 bases and V by 1 base; bases with no gene match: 5. The CDR3 is 15 residues long.

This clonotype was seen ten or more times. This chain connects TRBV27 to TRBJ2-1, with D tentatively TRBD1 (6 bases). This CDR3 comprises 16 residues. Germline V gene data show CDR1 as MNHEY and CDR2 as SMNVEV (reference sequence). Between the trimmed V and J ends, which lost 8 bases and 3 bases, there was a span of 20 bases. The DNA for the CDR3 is TGTGCCAGCCACCCCCTGGCAGGGGCCTACTACAATGAGCAGTTCTTC. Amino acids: CASHPLAGAYYNEQFF.

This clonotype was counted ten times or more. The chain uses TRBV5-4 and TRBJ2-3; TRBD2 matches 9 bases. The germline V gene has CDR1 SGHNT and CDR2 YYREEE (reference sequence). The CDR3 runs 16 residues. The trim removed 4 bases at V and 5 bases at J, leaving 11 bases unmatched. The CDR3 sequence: CASSVILAGAVDTQYF. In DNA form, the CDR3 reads TGTGCCAGCAGCGTGATCTTAGCGGGAGCGGTAGATACGCAGTATTTT.

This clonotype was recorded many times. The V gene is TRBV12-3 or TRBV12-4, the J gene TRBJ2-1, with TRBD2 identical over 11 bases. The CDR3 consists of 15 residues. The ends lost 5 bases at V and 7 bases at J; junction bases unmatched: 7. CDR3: CASSPTSGTFNEQFF. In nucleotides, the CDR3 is TGTGCCAGCAGTCCGACTAGCGGGACTTTTAATGAGCAGTTCTTC.

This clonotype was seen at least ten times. This CDR3 reads CASSFRTGGHEQYF. CDR3 nucleotide sequence: TGTGCCAGCAGCTTCAGGACAGGGGGCCACGAGCAGTACTTC. The chain couples TRBV7-9 to TRBJ2-7, with 11 bases that match TRBD1. The germline gives CDR1 SEHNR, CDR2 FQNEAQ (reference sequence). This CDR3 contains 14 residues. V gave up 3 bases and J gave up 5 bases; unmatched junction bases: 3. Full variable domain (rest looked up from reference TRBV7-9 and TRBJ2-7): DTGVSQNPRHKITKRGQNVTFRCDPISEHNRLYWYRQTLGQGPEFLTYFQNEAQLEKSRLLSDRFSAERPKGSFSTLEIQRTEQGDSAMYLCASSFRTGGHEQYFGPGTRLTVT.